This record concerns one T cell receptor (beta chain) sequence. Its antigen is currently unknown. Execution of the assay was at deep level. TCRdb's copy holds only in-frame clones and misses some; the assay was immunoSEQ multiplex PCR. Of over 300,000 clones in the sample, 87% were seen once. Germline CDR1 PRHDT, CDR2 FYEKMQ (reference sequence). The CDR3 sequence is 16 residues long. V was cut by 0 bases and J by 8 bases, with 19 bases left in between. These data come from a study of shared clonotypes between healthy human individuals. Regarding the study as a whole: Although depth was large, rarefaction showed that sequencing of the sorted subsets was incomplete. Researchers sampled only blood; tissue repertoires likely differ. Generation probabilities were higher for clonotypes shared across all four sorted-subset donors than for unshared ones.

The sample was memory CD8+ T cells sorted from blood. As to subset: CD45RO+ cells pooled with CCR7-negative TemRA cells. The clonotype comes from a man aged 18 to 30 in good health. The rearrangement links TRBV13 to TRBJ1-2; a weak D match, TRBD1 (6 bases). The CDR3 nucleotides are TGTGCCAGCAGCTTAGGACAGGGATCAAGGGGAGAAGGCTACACCTTC. Protein: CASSLGQGSRGEGYTF.